These 30 T cell receptor beta chains share one sample of origin, sequenced in a study of T-cell memory formation after mild COVID-19. TCRdb processed the 5' RACE reads anew with MiXCR; each CDR3 protein has one entry. The table includes roughly 450,000 distinct CDR3 sequences, about 20% detected once. Input material: PBMCs or a T cell subset sorted from them (not recorded which). Receptor source: an adult woman who had mild COVID-19 (a few samples of this study predate the infection). Cell type and time point are not known.

V usage is TRBV4-1 and J usage is TRBJ2-7; 8 bases are shared with TRBD1. Germline V CDR1 and CDR2: MGHRA, YSYEKL. This CDR3 region has 14 residues. Trimming took 4 bases from V and 7 from J; bases not matched to a gene: 9. DNA for the CDR3: TGCGCCAGCAGCCGACGACAGGGGCAAGGGGAGCAGTACTTC. It is translated as CASSRRQGQGEQYF.

This clonotype was seen only a few times. The chain is built from TRBV7-8 and TRBJ2-2, with 11 nucleotides matching TRBD1. J was trimmed by 4 bases and V by 2 bases; bases with no gene match: 6. Germline CDR1 SGHVS, CDR2 FQNEAQ. The CDR3 extends over 17 amino acids. For the CDR3, the DNA is TGTGCCAGCAGCTTAAACCGGGACAGGGGGTCCACCGGGGAGCTGTTTTTT. Its protein is CASSLNRDRGSTGELFF.

The sample holds a few counts of this clonotype. This rearrangement joins TRBV2 to TRBJ2-1; perhaps D is TRBD1 or TRBD2 (6 bases each). Germline V gene sequence: CDR1 SNHLY, CDR2 FYNNEI. The V and J ends lost 6 bases and 1 base respectively, with 10 bases between them. This CDR3 is 14 amino acids long. CDR3 amino acids: CASRGGLSYNEQFF. The DNA for the CDR3 is TGTGCCAGCAGGGGGGGCCTGTCCTACAATGAGCAGTTCTTC.

Here the CDR3 reads CASSLVDPYNEQFF. The DNA of the CDR3 is TGTGCCAGCAGCTTAGTGGACCCCTACAATGAGCAGTTCTTC. This rearrangement joins TRBV11-2 to TRBJ2-1; no definite D call. Germline CDR1 SGHAT, CDR2 FQNNGV. This CDR3 region has 14 residues. V was trimmed by 1 base and J by 2 bases, leaving 6 bases between them. Using reference TRBV11-2 and TRBJ2-1 for the parts outside the CDR3, the full variable domain is EAGVAQSPRYKIIEKRQSVAFWCNPISGHATLYWYQQILGQGPKLLIQFQNNGVVDDSQLPKDRFSAERLKGVDSTLKIQPAKLEDSAVYLCASSLVDPYNEQFFGPGTRLTVL.

V gene TRBV20-1 combines with J gene TRBJ1-5, with D unclear. CDR1 and CDR2 from the germline V gene are DFQATT and SNEGSKA (reference sequence). Trimming pared 3 bases from V and 3 bases from J, leaving 9 bases between. The CDR3 totals 13 residues. CDR3 sequence (DNA): TGCAGTGCTAGCCCAGGCCCCAATCAGCCCCAGCATTTT. It translates to CSASPGPNQPQHF.

This clonotype has only a few counts. The CDR3 bases are TGTGCCAGCAGCAAACCGCACGGACTAGCGGGAGACATGAATACGCAGTATTTT. Translated, it gives CASSKPHGLAGDMNTQYF. The chain is built from TRBV21-1 and TRBJ2-3; the tabulated D call, TRBD2, remains unverified against the DNA. TRBV21-1 is a documented pseudogene. The CDR3 contains 18 residues.

V is TRBV2 and J is TRBJ2-3; TRBD2 aligns across 7 bases. CDR1 is SNHLY and CDR2 is FYNNEI in the germline V gene. The CDR3 is 16 residues long. V was clipped by 7 bases and J by 2 bases; unmatched bases: 12. CDR3 protein: CASTGDYQAPTDTQYF. The DNA for the CDR3 is TGTGCCAGCACCGGGGACTACCAAGCCCCCACAGATACGCAGTATTTT.

The V and J genes are TRBV3-1 and TRBJ1-6, with D perhaps matching TRBD1 (6 bases). V dropped 4 bases and J dropped 9 bases, with 19 bases sitting between them. The germline V gene encodes CDR1 LGHDT and CDR2 YNNKEL (reference sequence). The CDR3 totals 16 residues. The CDR3 DNA reads as TGTGCCAGCAGCCCCTTCGGGACATTGAGTTTTTCACCCCTCCACTTT. This codes for CASSPFGTLSFSPLHF.

The chain employs TRBV20-1 and TRBJ1-5; 8 bases align to TRBD1. This CDR3 region has 13 residues. Per the germline V gene, CDR1 is DFQATT and CDR2 is SNEGSKA (reference sequence). With 6 bases clipped from V and 2 bases from J, the junction kept 3 bases outside the gene matches. CDR3 nucleotide sequence: TGCAGTGCCCGACAGGGGCGCAATCAGCCCCAGCATTTT. Residues: CSARQGRNQPQHF.

This clonotype was picked up a small number of times. The chain is built from TRBV5-1 and TRBJ2-1; TRBD1 aligns across 7 bases. This CDR3 region has 14 residues. V lost 4 bases to trimming and J lost 9 bases; unmatched junction nucleotides: 10. Germline CDR1 is SGHRS and CDR2 is YFSETQ. The CDR3 spells CASSQAYGTAEQFF. CDR3 coding DNA: TGCGCCAGCAGCCAAGCATACGGGACAGCTGAGCAGTTCTTC. Variable domain in full (rest from reference TRBV5-1 and TRBJ2-1): KAGVTQTPRYLIKTRGQQVTLSCSPISGHRSVSWYQQTPGQGLQFLFEYFSETQRNKGNFPGRFSGRQFSNSRSEMNVSTLELGDSALYLCASSQAYGTAEQFFGPGTRLTVL.

The rearrangement links TRBV14 to TRBJ2-1; 8 bases are shared with TRBD2. Germline CDR1 is SGHDN and CDR2 is FVKESK. The junction had 11 bases not matched to a gene; V was cut back by 3 bases and J by 7 bases. CDR3 size: 16 residues. The CDR3 nucleotides read TGTGCCAGCAGCCATGGTCCAGCGGGAGATTGGAATGAGCAGTTCTTC. The encoded protein is CASSHGPAGDWNEQFF.

This clonotype has ten or more counts. CDR3 sequence: CASGGDGLSTDTQYF. The CDR3, as DNA: TGTGCCAGCGGGGGTGACGGACTAAGCACAGATACGCAGTATTTT. J is TRBJ2-3 and V is TRBV7-7, with TRBD2 as a possible D gene (6 bases). Germline V lookup: CDR1 SSHAT, CDR2 FNYEAQ (reference sequence). CDR3 size: 15 residues. The V end was cut by 8 bases, the J end by 0 bases, with 15 bases between.

This sequence joins TRBV6-1 and TRBJ1-6; D uncertain. The V end was cut by 3 bases, the J end by 10 bases, with 16 bases between. Germline CDR1 and CDR2: MNHNS and SASEGT. The CDR3 loop spans 15 amino acids. This chain's CDR3 is CASSEQTAAVSPLHF. CDR3 nucleotides: TGTGCCAGCAGTGAGCAAACCGCAGCGGTGTCACCCCTCCACTTT.

This clonotype occurred a few times. The chain links TRBV30 to TRBJ2-4, with D perhaps given as TRBD1 or TRBD2 (6 bases each). V lost 2 bases and J 8 bases, leaving 13 bases between the germline ends. CDR3 length: 13 residues. Germline CDR1 is GTSNPN and CDR2 is SVGIG (reference sequence). The CDR3 region has the DNA TGTGCCTGGAGTCCCCAGGAGGGGGACATTCAGTACTTC. This sequence encodes CAWSPQEGDIQYF.

This CDR3 is CASSFRTSPNEQFF. For the CDR3, the DNA is TGCGCCAGCAGCTTCCGGACTAGCCCCAATGAGCAGTTCTTC. The V call is TRBV5-1, the J call TRBJ2-1, with TRBD2 matching 8 bases. V lost 2 bases and J lost 6; bases outside the gene matches: 4. The CDR3 loop spans 14 amino acids. Per the germline V gene, CDR1 is SGHRS and CDR2 is YFSETQ.

The gene calls are TRBV24-1 and TRBJ2-7, with D maybe TRBD2 (5 bases). In germline, CDR1 is KGHDR, CDR2 SFDVKD. The ends were cut back, 2 bases at V and 3 bases at J, with 7 bases in the middle. CDR3 length: 13 amino acids. CDR3 residues: CATSDSSYYEQYF. The CDR3 nucleotides read TGTGCCACCAGTGATTCTAGCTACTACGAGCAGTACTTC.

This clonotype was detected once. The chain combines TRBV4-3 with TRBJ1-2; 8 bases are shared with TRBD1. Germline CDR1 is LGHNA and CDR2 is YSLEER. The CDR3 is 14 residues long. V lost 4 bases to trimming and J lost 5 bases; unmatched junction nucleotides: 6. The CDR3 protein is CASSPGQGEYGYTF. The CDR3 nucleotides read TGCGCCAGCAGCCCCGGACAGGGCGAGTATGGCTACACCTTC.

The rearrangement links TRBV4-2 to TRBJ2-5; D uncertain. Germline loops: CDR1 LGHNA, CDR2 YNFKEQ. V lost 0 bases and J lost 4, with 12 bases in between. The CDR3 contains 15 residues. In DNA, the CDR3 is TGTGCCAGCAGCCAAGATCGGGCGAGACGAGAGACCCAGTACTTC. It translates to CASSQDRARRETQYF.

The chain joins TRBV5-1 to TRBJ1-1, with D tentatively TRBD1 (5 bases). Germline CDR1 is SGHRS and CDR2 is YFSETQ. The CDR3 is 14 amino acids. V shed 4 bases and J shed 5 bases, with 15 bases lying between them. In DNA form, the CDR3 reads TGCGCCAGCAGCGGCGCAGGGTCGGGGACTGAAGCTTTCTTT. This translates into CASSGAGSGTEAFF.

This chain uses TRBV7-9 with TRBJ2-1; D perhaps matches TRBD2 (5 bases). V dropped 10 bases and J dropped 0 bases, with 19 bases sitting between them. The CDR3 extends over 16 amino acids. Germline V CDR1 and CDR2: SEHNR, FQNEAQ (reference sequence). The CDR3 coding sequence is TGTGCCACCCCCGGATTAGCGCCGAGCTCCTACAATGAGCAGTTCTTC. Residues: CATPGLAPSSYNEQFF.

The chain has TRBV7-8 and TRBJ2-5; no clear D gene. Germline V gene sequence: CDR1 SGHVS, CDR2 FQNEAQ. Deletions cut 6 bases from V and 0 bases from J, with 14 bases between. The CDR3 extends over 15 amino acids. The CDR3 is CASRRGRTYQETQYF. The CDR3 bases are TGTGCCAGCAGACGAGGACGGACGTACCAAGAGACCCAGTACTTC.

In its sample, this clonotype was seen a few times. The CDR3 sequence is CASSLEAESDTQYF. The CDR3 DNA reads as TGTGCCAGCAGCTTGGAGGCTGAATCAGATACGCAGTATTTT. The chain combines TRBV5-4 with TRBJ2-3; D remains ambiguous. The germline V gene encodes CDR1 SGHNT and CDR2 YYREEE (reference sequence). V was trimmed by 0 bases and J by 4 bases, leaving 9 bases between them. This CDR3 is built from 14 residues.

The chain couples TRBV7-9 to TRBJ2-1, with TRBD2 matching 10 bases. The trim removed 3 bases at V and 7 bases at J, leaving 6 bases unmatched. The CDR3 is 15 amino acids. CDR1 and CDR2 (germline): SEHNR, FQNEAQ (reference sequence). The CDR3 DNA follows: TGTGCCAGCAGCTTCGTAGCGGGGGGCGGGAATGAGCAGTTCTTC. It encodes CASSFVAGGGNEQFF.

The sample holds a few counts of this clonotype. The chain uses TRBV11-2 and TRBJ1-1; 8 nucleotides line up with TRBD1. With 5 bases clipped from V and 11 bases from J, the junction kept 7 bases outside the gene matches. CDR1 and CDR2 from the germline V gene are SGHAT and FQNNGV. This CDR3 has 12 residues. CDR3 coding DNA: TGTGCCAGCAGCCCACAGGGGGTGTTTGCTTTCTTT. Translated: CASSPQGVFAFF.

This sequence joins TRBV6-2 or TRBV6-3 and TRBJ2-3, with 7 bases identical to TRBD2. Unmatched junction bases numbered 5, after V lost 5 bases and J lost 0 bases. Germline lookup yields CDR1 MNHEY and CDR2 SVGEGT. This CDR3 is 15 amino acids long. CDR3 coding DNA: TGTGCCAGCAGTAACCCTAGCGGTAGCACAGATACGCAGTATTTT. Residues: CASSNPSGSTDTQYF.

The chain recombines TRBV29-1 with TRBJ2-7; a possible D gene is TRBD1 (6 bases). Trimming removed 5 bases from V and 2 bases from J, with 16 bases in between. CDR3 length: 14 amino acids. Germline values: CDR1 SQVTM, CDR2 ANQGSEA. CDR3 region: CSVKTGTHTYEQYF. The CDR3 DNA reads as TGCAGCGTTAAAACCGGGACACATACCTACGAGCAGTACTTC.

V is TRBV10-3 and J is TRBJ2-3; TRBD2 aligns across 14 bases. This CDR3 comprises 16 residues. V lost 10 bases, J lost 0 bases, and 6 bases stayed unmatched. Germline V gene lookup returns CDR1 ENHRY and CDR2 SYGVKD. The CDR3 DNA follows: TGTGCCACAAGGACTAGCGGGGGGACCAGCACAGATACGCAGTATTTT. Translating it yields CATRTSGGTSTDTQYF.

This CDR3 reads CASSLGRDQPQHF. Written as DNA, the CDR3 is TGTGCCAGCAGCCTCGGGCGGGATCAGCCCCAGCATTTT. The J gene is TRBJ1-5, the V gene TRBV7-9, with D hard to call. V was clipped by 5 bases and J by 5 bases, with 10 bases between them. Germline V gene sequence: CDR1 SEHNR, CDR2 FQNEAQ (reference sequence). The CDR3 has 13 residues.

Only a few counts were recorded for this clonotype. The V and J genes are TRBV5-1 and TRBJ2-3; tentative D call: TRBD2 (5 bases). Trimming removed 3 bases from V and 5 bases from J, with 19 bases in between. The CDR3 is 16 residues long. Looked up from germline, CDR1 is SGHRS and CDR2 is YFSETQ. The CDR3 region is CASSSIGGSVGDTQYF. The CDR3 DNA is TGCGCCAGCAGCTCCATTGGCGGGTCTGTTGGAGATACGCAGTATTTT. The whole variable domain, filled in from reference TRBV5-1 and TRBJ2-3, reads KAGVTQTPRYLIKTRGQQVTLSCSPISGHRSVSWYQQTPGQGLQFLFEYFSETQRNKGNFPGRFSGRQFSNSRSEMNVSTLELGDSALYLCASSSIGGSVGDTQYFGPGTRLTVL.

This sequence joins TRBV18 and TRBJ2-5; 9 positions agree with TRBD1. V dropped 6 bases and J dropped 4; count of bases not matched to a gene: 6. There are 14 residues in the CDR3. Germline CDR1 KGHSH, CDR2 LQKENI. CDR3 protein: CASSAGTGRETQYF. CDR3 coding DNA: TGTGCCAGCTCGGCCGGGACAGGGAGAGAGACCCAGTACTTC. The whole variable domain, remainder taken from reference TRBV18 and TRBJ2-5, is NAGVMQNPRHLVRRRGQEARLRCSPMKGHSHVYWYRQLPEEGLKFMVYLQKENIIDESGMPKERFSAEFPKEGPSILRIQQVVRGDSAAYFCASSAGTGRETQYFGPGTRLLVL.